These 2 T cell receptor beta chains originate from one sample sequenced in a study of T cell responses to AZD1222 COVID-19 vaccine. The method was immunoSEQ multiplex PCR; TCRdb's version includes in-frame clones alone and lacks a portion of them. The sample consists of about 140,000 clones, roughly nine tenths of them appearing once. The sample was peripheral blood, taken on day 0 of AZD1222 vaccination. These receptor sequences come from an adult in good health.

The V and J genes are TRBV19 and TRBJ2-2, with D unresolved. Germline V gene lookup returns CDR1 LNHDA and CDR2 SQIVND (reference sequence). V dropped 2 bases and J dropped 8 bases, with 9 bases sitting between them. The CDR3 totals 13 residues. The CDR3 loop is CASSITLGGELFF. The CDR3 DNA follows: TGTGCCAGTAGTATAACCCTCGGGGGGGAGCTGTTTTTT.

The chain uses TRBV30 and TRBJ1-4, with 9 bases identical to TRBD1. There are 14 residues in the CDR3. Looked up from germline, CDR1 is GTSNPN and CDR2 is SVGIG (reference sequence). V lost 1 base, J lost 10 bases, and 7 bases stayed unmatched. CDR3 protein: CAWSAGTGWVKLFF. In nucleotides, the CDR3 is TGTGCCTGGAGTGCCGGGACAGGGTGGGTAAAACTGTTTTTT.